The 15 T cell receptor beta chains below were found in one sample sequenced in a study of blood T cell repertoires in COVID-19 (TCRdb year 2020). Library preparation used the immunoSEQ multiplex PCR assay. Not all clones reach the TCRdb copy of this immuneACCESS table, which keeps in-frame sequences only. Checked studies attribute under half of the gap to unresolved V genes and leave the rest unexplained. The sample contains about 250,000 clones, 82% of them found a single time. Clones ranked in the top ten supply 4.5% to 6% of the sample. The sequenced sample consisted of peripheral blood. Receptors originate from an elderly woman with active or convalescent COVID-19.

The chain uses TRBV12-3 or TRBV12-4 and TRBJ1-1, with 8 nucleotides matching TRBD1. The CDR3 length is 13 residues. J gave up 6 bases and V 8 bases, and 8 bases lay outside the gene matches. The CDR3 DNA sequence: TGTGCCAGCCGATTCTCAGGGGGCTCTGAAGCTTTCTTT. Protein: CASRFSGGSEAFF.

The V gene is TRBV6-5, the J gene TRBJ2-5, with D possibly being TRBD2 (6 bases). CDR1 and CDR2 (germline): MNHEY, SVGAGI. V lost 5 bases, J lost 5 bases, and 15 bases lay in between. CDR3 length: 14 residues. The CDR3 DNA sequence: TGTGCCAGCAGTCCCGCACCTAGCGTCGAGACCCAGTACTTC. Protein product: CASSPAPSVETQYF.

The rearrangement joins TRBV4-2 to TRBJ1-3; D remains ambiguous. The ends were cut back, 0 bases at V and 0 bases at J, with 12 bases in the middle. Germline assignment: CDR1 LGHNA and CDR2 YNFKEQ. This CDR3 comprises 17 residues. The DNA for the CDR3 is TGTGCCAGCAGCCAAGATTACAGATCAGGCTCTGGAAACACCATATATTTT. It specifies CASSQDYRSGSGNTIYF.

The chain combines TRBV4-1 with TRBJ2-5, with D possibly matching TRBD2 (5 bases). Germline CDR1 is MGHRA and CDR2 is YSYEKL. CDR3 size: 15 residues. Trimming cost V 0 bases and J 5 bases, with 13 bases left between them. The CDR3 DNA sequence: TGCGCCAGCAGCCAAGATCACGCCCCGGGGGAGACCCAGTACTTC. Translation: CASSQDHAPGETQYF.

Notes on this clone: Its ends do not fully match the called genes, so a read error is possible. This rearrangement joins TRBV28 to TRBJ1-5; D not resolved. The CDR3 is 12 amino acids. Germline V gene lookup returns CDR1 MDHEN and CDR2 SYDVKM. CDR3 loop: CASSFRELQKLF. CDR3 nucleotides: TGTGCCAGCAGTTTTCGCGAGTTACAGAAACTTTTT.

The CDR3 DNA follows: TGCGCCAGCAGTTTCGAACAGGGGGCAGGGGAGACCCAGTACTTC. It specifies CASSFEQGAGETQYF. The chain recombines TRBV10-1 with TRBJ2-5, with 9 bases lining up with TRBD1. This CDR3 has 15 amino acids. V gave up 5 bases and J gave up 5 bases; unmatched junction bases: 9. In germline, CDR1 is WNHNN, CDR2 SYGVQD (reference sequence).

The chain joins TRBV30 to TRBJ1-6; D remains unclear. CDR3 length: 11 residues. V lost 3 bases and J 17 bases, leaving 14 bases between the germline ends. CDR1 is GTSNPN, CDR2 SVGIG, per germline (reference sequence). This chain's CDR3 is CAWREGNLIHF. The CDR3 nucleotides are TGTGCCTGGAGGGAGGGTAATCTCATCCACTTT.

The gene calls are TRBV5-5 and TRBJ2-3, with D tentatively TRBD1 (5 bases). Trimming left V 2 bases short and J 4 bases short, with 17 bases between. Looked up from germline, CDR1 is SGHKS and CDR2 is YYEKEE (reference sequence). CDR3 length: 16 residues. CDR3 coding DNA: TGTGCCAGCAGCTTCCCCGGTACAGGCGTATCAGATACGCAGTATTTT. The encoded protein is CASSFPGTGVSDTQYF.

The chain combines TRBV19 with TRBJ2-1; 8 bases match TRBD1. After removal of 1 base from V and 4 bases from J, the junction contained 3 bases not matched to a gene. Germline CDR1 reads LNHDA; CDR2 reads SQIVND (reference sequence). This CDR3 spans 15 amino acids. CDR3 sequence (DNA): TGTGCCAGTAGTATAGCGACAGGGGCGTACAATGAGCAGTTCTTC. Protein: CASSIATGAYNEQFF. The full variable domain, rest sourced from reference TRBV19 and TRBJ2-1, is DGGITQSPKYLFRKEGQNVTLSCEQNLNHDAMYWYRQDPGQGLRLIYYSQIVNDFQKGDIAEGYSVSREKKESFPLTVTSAQKNPTAFYLCASSIATGAYNEQFFGPGTRLTVL.

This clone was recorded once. In DNA, the CDR3 is TGCAGCGTGTTGGGTGGGCAGGGGGCTACCTACAATGAGCAGTTCTTC. This translates into CSVLGGQGATYNEQFF. J is TRBJ2-1 and V is TRBV29-1; 8 nucleotides line up with TRBD1. The CDR3 sequence is 16 residues long. V lost 6 bases to trimming and J lost 2 bases; unmatched junction nucleotides: 12. CDR1 is SQVTM, CDR2 ANQGSEA, per germline.

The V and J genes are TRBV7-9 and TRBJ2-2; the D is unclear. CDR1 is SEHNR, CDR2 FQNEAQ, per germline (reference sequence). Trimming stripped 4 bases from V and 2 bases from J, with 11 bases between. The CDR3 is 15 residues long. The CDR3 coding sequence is TGTGCCAGCAGCTCCGGTACGACTAACACCGGGGAGCTGTTTTTT. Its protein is CASSSGTTNTGELFF.

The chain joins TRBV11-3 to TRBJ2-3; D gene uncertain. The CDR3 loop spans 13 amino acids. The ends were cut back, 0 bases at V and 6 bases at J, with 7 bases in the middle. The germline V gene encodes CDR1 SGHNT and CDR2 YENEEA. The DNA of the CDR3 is TGTGCCAGCAGCTTAGATGGAGAGGATACGCAGTATTTT. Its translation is CASSLDGEDTQYF.

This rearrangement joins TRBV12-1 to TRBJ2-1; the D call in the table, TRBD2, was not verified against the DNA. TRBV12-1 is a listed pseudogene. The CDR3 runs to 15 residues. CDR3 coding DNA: TGTGCCAGCATCCTTGGGGGCGGGGGGAGCAATGAGCAGTTCTTC. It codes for CASILGGGGSNEQFF.

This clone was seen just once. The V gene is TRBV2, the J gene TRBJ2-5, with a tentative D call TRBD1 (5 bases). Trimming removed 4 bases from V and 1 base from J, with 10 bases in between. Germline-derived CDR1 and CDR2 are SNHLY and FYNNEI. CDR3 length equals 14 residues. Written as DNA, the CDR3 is TGTGCCAGCAGTGCCCGGACACCCCAAGAGACCCAGTACTTC. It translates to CASSARTPQETQYF.

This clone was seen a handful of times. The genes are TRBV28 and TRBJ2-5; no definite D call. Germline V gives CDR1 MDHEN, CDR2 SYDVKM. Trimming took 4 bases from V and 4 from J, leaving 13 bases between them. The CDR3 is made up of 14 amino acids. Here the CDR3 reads CASSSPNSGETQYF. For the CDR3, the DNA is TGTGCCAGCAGTTCCCCCAACAGTGGAGAGACCCAGTACTTC. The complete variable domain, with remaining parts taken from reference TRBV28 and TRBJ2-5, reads DVKVTQSSRYLVKRTGEKVFLECVQDMDHENMFWYRQDPGLGLRLIYFSYDVKMKEKGDIPEGYSVSREKKERFSLILESASTNQTSMYLCASSSPNSGETQYFGPGTRLLVL.